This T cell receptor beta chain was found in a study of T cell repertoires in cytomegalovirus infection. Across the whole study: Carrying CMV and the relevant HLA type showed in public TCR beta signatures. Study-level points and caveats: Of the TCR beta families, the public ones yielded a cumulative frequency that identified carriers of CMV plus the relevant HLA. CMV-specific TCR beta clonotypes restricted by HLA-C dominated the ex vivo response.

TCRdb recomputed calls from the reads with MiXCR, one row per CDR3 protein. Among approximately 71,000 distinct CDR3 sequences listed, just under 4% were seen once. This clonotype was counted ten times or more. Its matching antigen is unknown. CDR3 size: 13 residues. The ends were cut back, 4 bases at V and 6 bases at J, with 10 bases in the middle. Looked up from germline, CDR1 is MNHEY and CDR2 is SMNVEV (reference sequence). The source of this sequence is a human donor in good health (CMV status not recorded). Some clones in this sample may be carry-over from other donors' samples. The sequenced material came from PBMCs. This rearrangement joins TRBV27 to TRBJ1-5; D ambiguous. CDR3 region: CASSSTVFQPQHF. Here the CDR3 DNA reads TGTGCCAGCAGTTCGACGGTGTTTCAGCCCCAGCATTTT.